The TCR beta chain under discussion was sequenced for a study of blood T cell repertoires in COVID-19. Patients in Seattle were enrolled during active infection, then followed longitudinally. Generated by immunoSEQ multiplex PCR, the TCRdb table keeps only in-frame clones and is missing some. The profile shows 250,000 or so clones, approximately 88% of them singletons. Trimming cost V 2 bases and J 5 bases, with 7 bases left between them. The CDR3 is 12 residues long. Germline V lookup: CDR1 SGHRS, CDR2 YFSETQ. The rearrangement links TRBV5-1 to TRBJ2-5; D uncertain. Input material: peripheral blood. The sequence came from a woman in her thirties with COVID-19, enrolled during active disease. The CDR3 reads CASSFSGETQYF. CDR3 DNA sequence: TGCGCCAGCAGCTTCTCCGGGGAGACCCAGTACTTC.